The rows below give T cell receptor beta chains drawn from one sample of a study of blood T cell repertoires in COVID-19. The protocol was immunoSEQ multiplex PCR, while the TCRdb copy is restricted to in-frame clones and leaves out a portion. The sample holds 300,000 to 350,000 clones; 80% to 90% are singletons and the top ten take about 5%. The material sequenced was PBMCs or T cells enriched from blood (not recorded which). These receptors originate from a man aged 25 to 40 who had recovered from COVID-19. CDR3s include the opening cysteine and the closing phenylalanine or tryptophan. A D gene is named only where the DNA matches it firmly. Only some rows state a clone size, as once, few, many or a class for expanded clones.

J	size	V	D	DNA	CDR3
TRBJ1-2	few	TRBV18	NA	TGTGCCAGCTCACCACCGGGACACCTTAACTATGGCTACACCTTC	CASSPPGHLNYGYTF
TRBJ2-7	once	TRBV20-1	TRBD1	TGCAGTGCTAGTGGGGACAGGGGCAACGAGCAGTACTTC	CSASGDRGNEQYF
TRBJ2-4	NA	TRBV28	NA	TGTGCCAGCAATCGAGCGGCCTTCGGGGCCAAAAACATTCAGTACTTC	CASNRAAFGAKNIQYF
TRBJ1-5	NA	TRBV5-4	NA	TGTGCCAGCAGGATCAGGTGGGAGCCCCAGCATTTT	CASRIRWEPQHF
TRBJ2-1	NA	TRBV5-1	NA	TGCGCCAGCAGCTCCCCCCCTTACAATGAGCAGTTCTTC	CASSSPPYNEQFF
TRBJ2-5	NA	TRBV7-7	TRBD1	TGTGCCAGCAGCTTAGATGGGACAGCTCAAGAGACCCAGTACTTC	CASSLDGTAQETQYF
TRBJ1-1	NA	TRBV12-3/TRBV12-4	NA	TGTGCCAGCAGTTTAGCGCGGGACACTGAAGCTTTCTTT	CASSLARDTEAFF
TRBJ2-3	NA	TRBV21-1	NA	TGTGCCAGCAGCAAGAGTATTAGCGGGGTACTAAGCACAGATACGCAGTATTTT	CASSKSISGVLSTDTQYF
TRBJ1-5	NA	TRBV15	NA	TGTGCCACCAGCAGACATGATCAGCCCCAGCATTTT	CATSRHDQPQHF
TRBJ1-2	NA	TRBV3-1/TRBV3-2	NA	TGTGCCAGCAGCCAAGGACATACGCCTGGGAACTATGGCTACACCTTC	CASSQGHTPGNYGYTF
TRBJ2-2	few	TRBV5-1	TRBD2	TGCGCCAGCAGCTTAGCGGGGGCCGCGAACACCGGGGAGCTGTTTTTT	CASSLAGAANTGELFF
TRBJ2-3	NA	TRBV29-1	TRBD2	TGCAGCGCCAGCTGGGCGGGGGGTCTAGATACGCAGTATTTT	CSASWAGGLDTQYF
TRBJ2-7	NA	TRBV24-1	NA	TGTGCCACCAGTGGAACTGATTACTACGAGCAGTACTTC	CATSGTDYYEQYF
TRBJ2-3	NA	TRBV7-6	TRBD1	TGTGCCAGCAGCTTCCGGGACAGGGGACCAGATACGCAGTATTTT	CASSFRDRGPDTQYF
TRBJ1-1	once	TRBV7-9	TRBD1	TGTGCCAGCATCCTACAGGGGGTTGAAGCTTTCTTT	CASILQGVEAFF
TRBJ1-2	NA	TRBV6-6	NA	TGTGCCAGCAGTGACAGGACCTATGGCTACACCTTC	CASSDRTYGYTF